Included here is one T cell receptor (beta chain) sequence, with context. Seattle enrolled patients during active infection and tracked them longitudinally. These data originate in a study of blood T cell repertoires in COVID-19. The V gene's germline CDR1 is LNHDA and CDR2 SQIVND (reference sequence). The V and J ends lost 5 bases and 9 bases, in that order; junction bases with no gene match: 7. CDR3 length: 15 amino acids. Assay used: immunoSEQ multiplex PCR; TCRdb lists only in-frame clones, some missing. Among roughly 150,000 clones listed, approximately 86% were seen once. The clonotype was recovered from a woman older than 75 with COVID-19, enrolled during active disease. The genes are TRBV19 and TRBJ1-6; 10 bases map to TRBD1. The sequenced material came from peripheral blood. CDR3 sequence reads: CASSLSRDRGSPLHF. The CDR3 nucleotides read TGTGCCAGTAGTCTGTCCCGGGACAGGGGTTCACCCCTCCACTTT.